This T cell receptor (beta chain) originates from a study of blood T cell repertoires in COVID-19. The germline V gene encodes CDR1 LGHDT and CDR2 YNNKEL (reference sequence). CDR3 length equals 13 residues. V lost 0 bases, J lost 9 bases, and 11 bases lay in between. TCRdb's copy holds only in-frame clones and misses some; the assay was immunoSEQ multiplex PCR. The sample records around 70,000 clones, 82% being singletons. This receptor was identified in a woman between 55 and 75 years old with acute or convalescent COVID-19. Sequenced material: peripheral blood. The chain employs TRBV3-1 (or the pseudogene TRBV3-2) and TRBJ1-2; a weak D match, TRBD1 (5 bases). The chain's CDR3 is CASSQDSQGSYTF. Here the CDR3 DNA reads TGTGCCAGCAGCCAAGATTCCCAGGGCAGCTACACCTTC.